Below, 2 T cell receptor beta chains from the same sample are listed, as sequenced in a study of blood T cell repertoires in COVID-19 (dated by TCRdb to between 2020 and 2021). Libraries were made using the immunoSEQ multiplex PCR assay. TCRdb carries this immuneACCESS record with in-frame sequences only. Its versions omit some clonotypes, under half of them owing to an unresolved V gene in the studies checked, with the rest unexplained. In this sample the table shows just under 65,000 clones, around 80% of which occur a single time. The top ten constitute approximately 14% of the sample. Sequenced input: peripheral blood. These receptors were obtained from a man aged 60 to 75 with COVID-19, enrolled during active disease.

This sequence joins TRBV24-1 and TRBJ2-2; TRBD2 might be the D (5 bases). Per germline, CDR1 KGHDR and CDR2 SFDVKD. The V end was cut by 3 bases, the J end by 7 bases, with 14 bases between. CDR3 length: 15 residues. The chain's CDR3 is CATSDPRTGSGELFF. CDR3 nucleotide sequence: TGTGCCACCAGTGATCCAAGGACTGGGAGCGGGGAGCTGTTTTTT.

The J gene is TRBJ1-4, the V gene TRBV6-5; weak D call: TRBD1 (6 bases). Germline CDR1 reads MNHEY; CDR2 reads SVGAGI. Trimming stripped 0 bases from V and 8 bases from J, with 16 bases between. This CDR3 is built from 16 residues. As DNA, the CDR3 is TGTGCCAGCAGTTACTCGGTCTGGGGAAGGGGGGAAAAACTGTTTTTT. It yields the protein CASSYSVWGRGEKLFF.